The 21 T cell receptor beta chains given below trace back to one sample, sequenced in a study of shared clonotypes between healthy human individuals. As defined, naive CD8 cells were CD45RO-negative and positively selected for CCR7, with terminally differentiated effector memory CD45RA+ cells excluded. Repertoires were generated with immunoSEQ multiplex PCR, while TCRdb's copy carries only in-frame clones and drops some. Of about 2 million clones in the sample, approximately 95% were seen once. Specimen: naive CD8+ T cells sorted from blood. The source of these receptors is a man aged 18-30 years in good health.

V usage is TRBV5-8 and J usage is TRBJ1-1, with D perhaps TRBD1 (6 bases). Germline CDR1 SGHTS, CDR2 YDEGEE. V lost 4 bases, J lost 5 bases, and 9 bases lay in between. The CDR3 has 12 residues. The CDR3 loop is CASSHRVTEAFF. CDR3 coding DNA: TGTGCCAGCAGCCACAGGGTAACTGAAGCTTTCTTT.

The count of this clone is one. This sequence joins TRBV6-1 and TRBJ1-1, with TRBD1 matching over 7 bases. In germline, CDR1 is MNHNS, CDR2 SASEGT. The CDR3 is 14 amino acids. The junction had 3 bases not matched to a gene; V was cut back by 4 bases and J by 1 base. CDR3 bases: TGTGCCAGCAGTGTGACAGGGTCGAACACTGAAGCTTTCTTT. Amino acids: CASSVTGSNTEAFF.

For this clone: Other DNA sequences in the same sample also yield this CDR3. The chain combines TRBV11-2 with TRBJ2-7; D is possibly TRBD1 or TRBD2 (5 bases each). Trimming cost V 1 base and J 1 base, with 8 bases left between them. The CDR3 runs to 14 residues. Germline V gene lookup returns CDR1 SGHAT and CDR2 FQNNGV. The CDR3 region is CASSLAGPSYEQYF. The CDR3 DNA follows: TGTGCCAGCAGCTTAGCGGGACCTTCCTACGAGCAGTACTTC.

This clone has just a few counts. The chain has TRBV10-2 and TRBJ2-1; D is tentatively TRBD1 or TRBD2 (6 bases each). The V and J ends lost 9 bases and 0 bases respectively, with 15 bases between them. The CDR3 contains 15 residues. Germline assignment: CDR1 WSHSY and CDR2 SAAADI. CDR3 residues: CASQGISGSYNEQFF. CDR3 nucleotide sequence: TGCGCCAGTCAGGGGATTAGCGGCTCCTACAATGAGCAGTTCTTC.

This rearrangement joins TRBV7-9 to TRBJ2-2, with TRBD1 matching over 7 bases. Trimming cost V 6 bases and J 1 base; bases outside gene matches: 2. The length of the CDR3 is 14 residues. Looked up from germline, CDR1 is SEHNR and CDR2 is FQNEAQ (reference sequence). CDR3 protein: CASSGTENTGELFF. The CDR3 nucleotides read TGTGCCAGCAGTGGGACAGAGAACACCGGGGAGCTGTTTTTT.

The gene calls are TRBV7-2 and TRBJ2-7; 8 nucleotides agree with TRBD1. CDR1 and CDR2 from the germline V gene are SGHTA and FQGNSA. Germline trimming cut 0 bases from V and 0 bases from J; bases unmatched to any gene: 4. This CDR3 is built from 16 residues. The CDR3 region is CASSLAGQDLSYEQYF. The DNA for the CDR3 is TGTGCCAGCAGCTTAGCGGGACAGGATCTCTCCTACGAGCAGTACTTC.

On this clone: Other DNA variants within this sample encode the same CDR3. J is TRBJ2-7 and V is TRBV9, with TRBD2 matching 9 bases. The CDR3 runs 15 residues. The V segment lost 0 bases and the J segment 2 bases; nucleotides outside the gene matches: 3. CDR1 and CDR2 from the germline V gene are SGDLS and YYNGEE. CDR3 residues: CASSVGAGGAYEQYF. In DNA form, the CDR3 reads TGTGCCAGCAGCGTAGGGGCGGGAGGGGCCTACGAGCAGTACTTC.

The chain recombines TRBV4-1 with TRBJ2-1; D possibly matches TRBD1 or TRBD2 (6 bases each). The germline V and J ends were trimmed by 0 bases and 0 bases, with 15 bases remaining between them. Germline-derived CDR1 and CDR2 are MGHRA and YSYEKL. The CDR3 contains 18 residues. Here the CDR3 reads CASSQDSEGGSSYNEQFF. In DNA form, the CDR3 reads TGCGCCAGCAGCCAAGATAGCGAGGGGGGCAGCTCCTACAATGAGCAGTTCTTC.

To note about this clone: The identical CDR3 is also encoded by other nucleotide sequences in the sample. V gene TRBV6-5 combines with J gene TRBJ1-1; TRBD1 is a possible D gene (5 bases). CDR1 and CDR2 (germline): MNHEY, SVGAGI. V gave up 2 bases and J gave up 5 bases, with 12 bases separating them. The CDR3 has 14 residues. CDR3 coding DNA: TGTGCCAGCAGTTACCGGGAGGGGAATACTGAAGCTTTCTTT. This codes for CASSYREGNTEAFF.

The chain recombines TRBV5-4 with TRBJ2-7; D gene unclear. This CDR3 is built from 15 residues. Germline V gene lookup returns CDR1 SGHNT and CDR2 YYREEE (reference sequence). The V end lost 0 bases, the J end lost 2 bases, and 12 bases lay between the germline ends. CDR3 protein: CASSLGRQPAYEQYF. The DNA for the CDR3 is TGTGCCAGCAGCTTGGGGCGCCAACCGGCCTACGAGCAGTACTTC.

The chain joins TRBV27 to TRBJ2-7; the match to TRBD2 covers 7 bases. Germline CDR1 and CDR2: MNHEY and SMNVEV (reference sequence). V was pared by 6 bases and J by 2 bases, with 7 bases of the junction left unmatched. This CDR3 is built from 14 residues. CDR3 protein: CASRVSSGPYEQYF. The CDR3 DNA sequence: TGTGCCAGCAGAGTCTCTAGCGGTCCCTACGAGCAGTACTTC.

The chain is built from TRBV7-9 and TRBJ2-2, with D perhaps TRBD1 (6 bases). Germline values: CDR1 SEHNR, CDR2 FQNEAQ (reference sequence). This CDR3 has 13 residues. The V gene lost 5 bases and the J gene lost 6 bases, with 10 bases spanning the gap. The CDR3: CASSEGQPGELFF. CDR3 nucleotides: TGTGCCAGCAGCGAAGGACAGCCCGGGGAGCTGTTTTTT.

The chain combines TRBV11-2 with TRBJ2-1, with D perhaps given as TRBD1 or TRBD2 (6 bases each). The germline gives CDR1 SGHAT, CDR2 FQNNGV. V was pared by 5 bases and J by 9 bases, with 14 bases between. The CDR3 sequence is 13 residues long. The CDR3 protein is CASSPGGQTEQFF. As DNA, the CDR3 is TGTGCCAGCAGCCCTGGGGGGCAAACTGAGCAGTTCTTC.

The chain recombines TRBV11-2 with TRBJ1-1; 8 positions agree with TRBD1. The V segment lost 4 bases and the J segment 6 bases; nucleotides outside the gene matches: 19. The germline V gene encodes CDR1 SGHAT and CDR2 FQNNGV. CDR3 length equals 18 residues. The CDR3 coding sequence is TGTGCCAGCAGCTCACACACCTTCCGGACAGGGAGGGGGGCTGAAGCTTTCTTT. Its translation is CASSSHTFRTGRGAEAFF.

The genes are TRBV7-9 and TRBJ2-1; 10 bases align to TRBD2. Germline lookup yields CDR1 SEHNR and CDR2 FQNEAQ (reference sequence). V shed 5 bases and J 7 bases; nucleotides not matched to a gene: 5. This CDR3 contains 14 residues. The chain's CDR3 is CASSTSSGSNEQFF. As DNA, the CDR3 is TGTGCCAGCAGCACCTCTAGCGGGAGTAATGAGCAGTTCTTC.

The V call is TRBV28, the J call TRBJ2-7, with D perhaps assigned TRBD1 or TRBD2 (5 bases each). The CDR3 is made up of 14 amino acids. V was pared by 7 bases and J by 3 bases, with 16 bases between. In germline, CDR1 is MDHEN, CDR2 SYDVKM. The CDR3 protein is CASNPRDRFYEQYF. The CDR3 region has the DNA TGTGCCAGCAACCCCCGGGACCGCTTCTACGAGCAGTACTTC.

This chain joins TRBV28 and TRBJ2-7; D is tentatively TRBD1 or TRBD2 (6 bases each). Germline V gene sequence: CDR1 MDHEN, CDR2 SYDVKM. Trimming shortened V by 3 bases and J by 3 bases, and 24 bases separated the two germline ends. The CDR3 loop spans 18 amino acids. This CDR3 reads CASSFNPSDSRGGYEQYF. CDR3 bases: TGTGCCAGCAGTTTCAACCCATCGGATAGCAGGGGAGGCTACGAGCAGTACTTC.

The chain couples TRBV4-1 to TRBJ2-7; 7 bases agree with TRBD1. This CDR3 spans 15 amino acids. J gave up 3 bases and V 3 bases, and 8 bases lay outside the gene matches. Germline V CDR1 and CDR2: MGHRA, YSYEKL. CDR3 DNA sequence: TGCGCCAGCAGCCAGTCTCGGACAGGCCGCTACGAGCAGTACTTC. This translates into CASSQSRTGRYEQYF.

This chain joins TRBV5-3 and TRBJ2-3; TRBD2 might be the D (5 bases). TRBV5-3 is reported as an ORF; its role is uncertain. Trimming pared 2 bases from V and 2 bases from J, leaving 15 bases between. The length of the CDR3 is 16 residues. As DNA, the CDR3 is TGTGCCAGAAGCTTCGCTGGACTTTGGCCCACAGATACGCAGTATTTT. Protein: CARSFAGLWPTDTQYF.

This clone turned up a few times. CDR3 sequence: CARSSTAWPRGSYNEQFF. The CDR3, as DNA: TGTGCCAGAAGCTCGACCGCCTGGCCCCGAGGCTCCTACAATGAGCAGTTCTTC. The chain is built from TRBV7-5 and TRBJ2-1; the DNA was not compared with TRBD2, the D call given in the table. TRBV7-5 is noted as a pseudogene. CDR3 length equals 18 residues.

The rearrangement uses TRBV27 and TRBJ2-4; no clear D gene. V shed 2 bases and J shed 8 bases, with 16 bases lying between them. Germline lookup yields CDR1 MNHEY and CDR2 SMNVEV (reference sequence). This CDR3 has 15 amino acids. CDR3 in amino acids: CASSLAHKDRDIQYF. Here the CDR3 DNA reads TGTGCCAGCAGTTTAGCCCACAAGGACCGGGACATTCAGTACTTC.